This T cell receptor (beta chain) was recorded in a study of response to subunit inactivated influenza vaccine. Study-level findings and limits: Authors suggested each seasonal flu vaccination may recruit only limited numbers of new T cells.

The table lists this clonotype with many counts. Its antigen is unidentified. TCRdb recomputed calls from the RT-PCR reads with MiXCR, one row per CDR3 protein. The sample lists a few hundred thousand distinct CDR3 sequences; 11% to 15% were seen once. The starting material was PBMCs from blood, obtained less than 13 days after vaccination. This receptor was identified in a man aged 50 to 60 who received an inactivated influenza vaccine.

CDR3 sequence reads: CASSHLIRRGPDTQYF. CDR3 nucleotide sequence: TGCGCCAGCAGCCATCTCATCCGTAGGGGCCCAGATACGCAGTATTTT. The chain carries TRBV5-1 and TRBJ2-3; possibly TRBD1 for D (5 bases). Germline CDR1 SGHRS, CDR2 YFSETQ. The CDR3 runs 16 residues. V was cut by 4 bases and J by 4 bases, with 19 bases left in between.